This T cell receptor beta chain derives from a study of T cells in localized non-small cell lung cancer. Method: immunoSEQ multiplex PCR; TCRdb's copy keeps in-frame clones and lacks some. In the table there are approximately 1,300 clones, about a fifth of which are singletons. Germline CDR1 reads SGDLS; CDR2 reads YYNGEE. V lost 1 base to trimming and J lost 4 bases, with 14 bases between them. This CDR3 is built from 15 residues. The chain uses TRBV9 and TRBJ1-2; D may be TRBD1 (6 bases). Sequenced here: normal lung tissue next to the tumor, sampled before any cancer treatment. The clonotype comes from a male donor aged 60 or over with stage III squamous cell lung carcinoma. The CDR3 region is CASSVSSGGLYGYTF. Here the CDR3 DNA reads TGTGCCAGCAGCGTATCCTCCGGGGGGCTCTATGGCTACACCTTC.